Included here is one T cell receptor (beta chain) sequence, with context. The antigen is undetermined. These data are taken from a study of neurological immune-mediated disorders. General observations from the study: HTLV-1-associated myelopathy showed the most TCR clonal expansion; multiple sclerosis the least, below healthy controls.

Healthy control samples came from blood bank volunteers in Maryland, USA. For the unsorted libraries, 2 million PBMCs stored at -80 C served as input. Synthesis of cDNA was carried out by template-switch 5'RACE. The reaction used 10-nucleotide random UMIs. TCRdb redid the calling of the 5' RACE reads with MiXCR, one entry per CDR3 protein. This table has tens of thousands of distinct CDR3 sequences, more than 15% appearing once. With 0 bases removed from V and 6 bases from J, the gap between germline ends came to 5 bases. Germline V gives CDR1 GTSNPN, CDR2 SVGIG (reference sequence). This CDR3 comprises 12 residues.

The rearrangement links TRBV30 to TRBJ2-2; no firm D call. Sequencing was carried out using PBMCs. The sequence derives from a middle-aged woman in good health. CDR3 in amino acids: CAWSVIAGELFF. CDR3 in DNA: TGTGCCTGGAGTGTAATAGCCGGGGAGCTGTTTTTT.